The entry below gives a single TCR beta chain sequence along with its context. This sample includes further DNA sequences coding for the same CDR3. These data are taken from a study of blood T cell repertoires in COVID-19. Overall study: The cDNA or gDNA used as material had been derived from T cells, B-cell-depleted T cells, or PBMCs.

In the original analysis: Using reference gene primer amplification, nucleated cell counts were estimated. Assay: immunoSEQ multiplex PCR; the TCRdb copy retains only in-frame clones and omits some. V and J calls and clone size follow that table, whereas D and trimming were derived from the DNA. The table records 150,000 to 180,000 clones, more than 80% of them present only once. The CDR3 spans 14 residues. The V gene lost 1 base and the J gene lost 4 bases, with 10 bases spanning the gap. From germline, CDR1 is SGHAT and CDR2 FQDESV (reference sequence). The chain uses TRBV11-1 and TRBJ1-1; D is unclear. The clonotype comes from a man aged 45-65 years with acute or convalescent COVID-19. The sequencing input was peripheral blood. The CDR3 loop reads CASSLGRGGTEAFF. In nucleotides, the CDR3 is TGTGCCAGCAGCTTAGGGCGCGGCGGCACTGAAGCTTTCTTT. Based on the CDR3 plus reference TRBV11-1 and TRBJ1-1, the full variable domain is EAEVAQSPRYKITEKSQAVAFWCDPISGHATLYWYRQILGQGPELLVQFQDESVVDDSQLPKDRFSAERLKGVDSTLKIQPAELGDSAMYLCASSLGRGGTEAFFGQGTRLTVV.